There are a few counts of the clone carrying this T cell receptor (beta chain). This may stem from a read error, because a much larger clone lies one nucleotide away. This sample was included in a study of molecular identifiers for immune sequencing clone quantification. TCRdb re-analysed the PCR reads in MiXCR, keeping a single row per CDR3 protein. This table has some 580,000 distinct CDR3 sequences, about 25% appearing once. Sorted naive CD8 T cells were those defined as CD8+CD4-CCR7+CD45RA+. This CDR3 spans 13 amino acids. Germline values: CDR1 MNHEY, CDR2 SVGEGT. The source material was naive CD8+ T cells from blood, with Jurkat cell RNA spiked in. Subset defined: FACS-sorted CD8+CD4-CCR7+CD45RA+ naive T cells. V is TRBV6-2 or TRBV6-3 and J is TRBJ1-1; D call uncertain. The TCR was taken from a human donor in good health. Some libraries in this study had Jurkat cell RNA spiked in. CDR3 sequence: CACSYLLNTEAFF. CDR3 nucleotides: TGTGCCTGCAGTTACTTGTTGAACACTGAAGCTTTCTTT.